This T cell receptor beta chain was recovered during a study of T-cell memory formation after mild COVID-19. General study results and limits: Pre-infection memory already had some responding clones, implying cross-reactive memory joined. Clones that contracted clustered mainly in CM and EM if CD4+ and in EMRA if CD8+.

TCR alpha and TCR beta cDNA libraries carrying sample barcodes and UMIs were produced by 5'RACE using constant-segment primers. TCRdb recomputed calls from the 5' RACE reads with MiXCR, one row per CDR3 protein. The sample records around 110,000 distinct CDR3 sequences, roughly an eighth being singletons. The CDR3 runs 18 residues. Per germline, CDR1 SEHNR and CDR2 FQNEAQ (reference sequence). Trimming took 5 bases from V and 2 from J; bases not matched to a gene: 15. In regard to this clonotype: The antigen is undetermined.

This TCR came from an adult woman who had mild COVID-19 (a few samples of this study predate the infection). Cell type and time point are not known. Sequenced sample: PBMCs or a T cell subset sorted from them (not recorded which). The rearrangement joins TRBV7-9 to TRBJ2-1; 7 positions agree with TRBD1. The CDR3 DNA is TGTGCCAGCAGCCCTATCGAGACTCCGGGACAGACCTACAATGAGCAGTTCTTC. Translating it yields CASSPIETPGQTYNEQFF.